This TCR beta chain comes out of a study of T cell clonotyping in hematopoietic cell transplantation. Background on the study: Recipients' pretransplant samples followed cytoreduction.

Concerning this clone itself: Its antigen is as yet unknown.

Study outcomes and limitations: Higher Inverse Simpson Index values in graft donor and pretransplant recipient predicted broader posttransplant TCR diversity. Few recipient clonotypes overlapped donors; over 95% were de novo at given depth.

Germline assignment: CDR1 SGHVS and CDR2 FQNEAQ. J lost 3 bases, V lost 5 bases, and 10 bases had no gene match. This CDR3 region has 15 residues. This table comes from immunoSEQ multiplex PCR, and its TCRdb copy is limited to in-frame clones, with some not included. The sample holds approximately 10,000 clones, roughly 84% seen once. Time point given: recipient sample about 28 days before transplant, after cytoreduction. The chain recombines TRBV7-8 with TRBJ2-7; 7 bases agree with TRBD1. The TCR comes from a woman aged 45-65 years with chronic myeloid leukemia. Some clones in this sample may be carry-over from other donors' samples. Sample: peripheral blood mononuclear cells, taken before stem cell transplant. The CDR3 region is CASSPTGVLVYEQYF. As DNA, the CDR3 is TGTGCCAGCAGCCCTACAGGGGTACTGGTCTACGAGCAGTACTTC. Drawing the rest from reference TRBV7-8 and TRBJ2-7, the complete variable domain is GAGVSQSPRYKVAKRGQDVALRCDPISGHVSLFWYQQALGQGPEFLTYFQNEAQLDKSGLPSDRFFAERPEGSVSTLKIQRTQQEDSAVYLCASSPTGVLVYEQYFGPGTRLTVT.